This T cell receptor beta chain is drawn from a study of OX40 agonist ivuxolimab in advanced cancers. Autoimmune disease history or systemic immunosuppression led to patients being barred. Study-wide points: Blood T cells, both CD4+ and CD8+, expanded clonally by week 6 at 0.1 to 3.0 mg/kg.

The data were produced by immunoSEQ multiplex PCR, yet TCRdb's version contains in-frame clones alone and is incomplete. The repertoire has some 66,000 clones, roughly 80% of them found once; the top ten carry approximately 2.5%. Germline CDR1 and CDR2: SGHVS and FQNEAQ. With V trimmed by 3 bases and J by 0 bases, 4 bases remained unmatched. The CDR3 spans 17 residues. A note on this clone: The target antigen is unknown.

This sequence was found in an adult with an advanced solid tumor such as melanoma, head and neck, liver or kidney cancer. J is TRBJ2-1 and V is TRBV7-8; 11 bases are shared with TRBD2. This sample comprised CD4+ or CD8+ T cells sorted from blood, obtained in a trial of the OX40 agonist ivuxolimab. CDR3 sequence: CASSLGTSGNSYNEQFF. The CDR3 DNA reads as TGTGCCAGCAGCTTGGGGACTAGCGGTAACTCCTACAATGAGCAGTTCTTC.